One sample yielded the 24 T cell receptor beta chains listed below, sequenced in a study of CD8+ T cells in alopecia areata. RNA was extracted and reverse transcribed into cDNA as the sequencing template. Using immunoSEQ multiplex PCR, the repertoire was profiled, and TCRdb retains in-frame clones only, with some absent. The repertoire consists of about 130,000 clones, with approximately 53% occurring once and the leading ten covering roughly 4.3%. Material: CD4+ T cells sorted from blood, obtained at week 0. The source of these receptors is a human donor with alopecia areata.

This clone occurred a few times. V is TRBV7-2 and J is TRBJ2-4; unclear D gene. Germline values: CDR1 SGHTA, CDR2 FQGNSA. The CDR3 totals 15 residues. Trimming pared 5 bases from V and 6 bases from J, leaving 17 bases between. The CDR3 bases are TGTGCCAGCAGCATCGGCAGAAGCGCAGTAAACATTCAGTACTTC. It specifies CASSIGRSAVNIQYF.

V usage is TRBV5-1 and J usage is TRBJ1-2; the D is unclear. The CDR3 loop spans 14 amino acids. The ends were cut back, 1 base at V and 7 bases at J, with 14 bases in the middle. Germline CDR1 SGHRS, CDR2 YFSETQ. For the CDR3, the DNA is TGCGCCAGCAGCTTGTCCCAGGAAGGTGGTGGCTACACCTTC. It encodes CASSLSQEGGGYTF.

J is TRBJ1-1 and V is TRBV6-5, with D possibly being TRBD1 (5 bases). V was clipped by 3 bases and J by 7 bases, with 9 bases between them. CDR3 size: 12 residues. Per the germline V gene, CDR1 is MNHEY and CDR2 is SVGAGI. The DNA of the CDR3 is TGTGCCAGCAGTTATAGGGGCAGTGAAGCTTTCTTT. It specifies CASSYRGSEAFF.

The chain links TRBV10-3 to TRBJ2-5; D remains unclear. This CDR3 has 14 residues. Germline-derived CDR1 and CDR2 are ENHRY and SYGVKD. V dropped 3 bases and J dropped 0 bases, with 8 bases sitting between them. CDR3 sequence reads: CAISEGRHQETQYF. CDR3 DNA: TGTGCCATCAGTGAAGGCCGGCACCAAGAGACCCAGTACTTC.

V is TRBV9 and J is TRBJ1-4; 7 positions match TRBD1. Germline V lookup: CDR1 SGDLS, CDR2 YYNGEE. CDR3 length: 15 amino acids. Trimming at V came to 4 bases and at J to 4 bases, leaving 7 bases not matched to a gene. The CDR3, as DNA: TGTGCCAGCAGCTCCGAGGGACAGAATAATGAAAAACTGTTTTTT. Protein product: CASSSEGQNNEKLFF.

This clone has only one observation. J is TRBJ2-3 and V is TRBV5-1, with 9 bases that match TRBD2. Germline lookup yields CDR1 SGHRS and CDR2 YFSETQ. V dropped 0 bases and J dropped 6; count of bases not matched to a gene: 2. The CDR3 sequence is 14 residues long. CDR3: CASSLVTSGDTQYF. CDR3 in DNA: TGCGCCAGCAGCTTGGTAACTAGCGGGGATACGCAGTATTTT.

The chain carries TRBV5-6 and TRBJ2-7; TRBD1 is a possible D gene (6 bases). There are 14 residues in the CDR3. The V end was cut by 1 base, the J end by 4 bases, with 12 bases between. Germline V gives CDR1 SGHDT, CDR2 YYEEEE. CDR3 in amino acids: CASSLPGQIYEQYF. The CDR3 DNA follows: TGTGCCAGCAGCTTGCCCGGACAGATTTACGAGCAGTACTTC. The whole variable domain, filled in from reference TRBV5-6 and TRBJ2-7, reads DAGVTQSPTHLIKTRGQQVTLRCSPKSGHDTVSWYQQALGQGPQFIFQYYEEEERQRGNFPDRFSGHQFPNYSSELNVNALLLGDSALYLCASSLPGQIYEQYFGPGTRLTVT.

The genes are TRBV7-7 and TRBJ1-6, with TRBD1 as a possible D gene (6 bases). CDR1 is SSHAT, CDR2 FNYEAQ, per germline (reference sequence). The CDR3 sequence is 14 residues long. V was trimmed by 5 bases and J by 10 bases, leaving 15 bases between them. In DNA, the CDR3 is TGTGCCAGCAGCCTGACACAGGGCTCGTCACCCCTCCACTTT. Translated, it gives CASSLTQGSSPLHF.

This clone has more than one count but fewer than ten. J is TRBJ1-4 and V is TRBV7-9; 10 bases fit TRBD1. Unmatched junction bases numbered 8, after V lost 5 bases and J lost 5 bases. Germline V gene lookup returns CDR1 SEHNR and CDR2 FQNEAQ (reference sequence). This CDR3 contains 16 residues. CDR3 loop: CASSLDRGRLNEKLFF. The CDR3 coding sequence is TGTGCCAGCAGCCTAGACAGGGGGCGTCTCAATGAAAAACTGTTTTTT.

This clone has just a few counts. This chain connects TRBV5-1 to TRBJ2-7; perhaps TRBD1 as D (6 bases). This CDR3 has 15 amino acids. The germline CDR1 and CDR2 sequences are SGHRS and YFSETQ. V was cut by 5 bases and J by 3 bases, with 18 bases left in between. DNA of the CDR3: TGCGCCAGCAGGTTAGGGTCGGACAGCCTCTACGAGCAGTACTTC. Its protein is CASRLGSDSLYEQYF.

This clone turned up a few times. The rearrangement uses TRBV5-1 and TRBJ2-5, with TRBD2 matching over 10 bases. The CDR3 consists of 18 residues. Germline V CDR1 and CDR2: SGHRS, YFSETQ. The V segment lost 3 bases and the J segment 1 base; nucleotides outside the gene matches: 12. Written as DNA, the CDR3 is TGCGCCAGCAGCTGGCGGGCCTCTAGCGGGGGCTTCCAAGAGACCCAGTACTTC. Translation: CASSWRASSGGFQETQYF.

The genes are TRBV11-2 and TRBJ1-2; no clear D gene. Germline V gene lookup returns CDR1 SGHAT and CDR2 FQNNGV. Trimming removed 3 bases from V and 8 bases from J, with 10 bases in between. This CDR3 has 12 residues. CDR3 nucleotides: TGTGCCAGCAGCTTGAAGCGGAGCGGCTACACCTTC. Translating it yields CASSLKRSGYTF.

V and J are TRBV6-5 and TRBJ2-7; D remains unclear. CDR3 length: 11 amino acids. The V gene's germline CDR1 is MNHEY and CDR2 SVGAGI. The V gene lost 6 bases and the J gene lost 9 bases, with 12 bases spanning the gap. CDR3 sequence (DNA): TGTGCCAGCAGCAAGCCTCTCGGGCAGTACTTC. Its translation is CASSKPLGQYF.

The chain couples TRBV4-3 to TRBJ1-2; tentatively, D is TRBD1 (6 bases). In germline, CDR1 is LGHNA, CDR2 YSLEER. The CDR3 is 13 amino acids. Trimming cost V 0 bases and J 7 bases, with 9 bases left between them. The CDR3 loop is CASSQDLGAGYTF. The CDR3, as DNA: TGCGCCAGCAGCCAAGATTTGGGGGCTGGCTACACCTTC.

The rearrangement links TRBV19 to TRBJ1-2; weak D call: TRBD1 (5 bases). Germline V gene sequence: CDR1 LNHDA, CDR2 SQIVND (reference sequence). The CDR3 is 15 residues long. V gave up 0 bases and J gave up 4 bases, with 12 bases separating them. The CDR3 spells CASSIDLRQPYGYTF. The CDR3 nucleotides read TGTGCCAGTAGTATAGATCTTCGACAGCCCTATGGCTACACCTTC.

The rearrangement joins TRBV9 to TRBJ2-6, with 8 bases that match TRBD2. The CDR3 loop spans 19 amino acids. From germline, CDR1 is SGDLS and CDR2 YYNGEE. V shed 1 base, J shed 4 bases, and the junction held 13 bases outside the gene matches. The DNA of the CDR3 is TGTGCCAGCAGCGTAAGCGGGGGACAAGCTAGAGCCGGGGCCAACGTCCTGACTTTC. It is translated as CASSVSGGQARAGANVLTF.

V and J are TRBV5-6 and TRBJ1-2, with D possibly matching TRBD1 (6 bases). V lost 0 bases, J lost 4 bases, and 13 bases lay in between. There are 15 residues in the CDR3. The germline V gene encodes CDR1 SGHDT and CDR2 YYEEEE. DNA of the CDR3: TGTGCCAGCAGCTTGGGTCCGGGGGCCGTCTATGGCTACACCTTC. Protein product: CASSLGPGAVYGYTF. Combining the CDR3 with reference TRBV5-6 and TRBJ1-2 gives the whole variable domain DAGVTQSPTHLIKTRGQQVTLRCSPKSGHDTVSWYQQALGQGPQFIFQYYEEEERQRGNFPDRFSGHQFPNYSSELNVNALLLGDSALYLCASSLGPGAVYGYTFGSGTRLTVV.

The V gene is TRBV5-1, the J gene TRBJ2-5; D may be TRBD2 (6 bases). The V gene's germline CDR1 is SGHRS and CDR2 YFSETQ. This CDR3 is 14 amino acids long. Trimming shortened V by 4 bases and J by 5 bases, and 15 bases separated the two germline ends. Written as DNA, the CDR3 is TGCGCCAGCAGCCCGGGACTCTCCAGGGAGACCCAGTACTTC. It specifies CASSPGLSRETQYF.

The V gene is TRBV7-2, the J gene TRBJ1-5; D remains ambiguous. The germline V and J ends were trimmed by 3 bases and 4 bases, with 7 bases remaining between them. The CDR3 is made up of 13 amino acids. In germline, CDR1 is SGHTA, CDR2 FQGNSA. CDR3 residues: CASSFGRNQPQHF. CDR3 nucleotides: TGTGCCAGCAGCTTTGGACGAAATCAGCCCCAGCATTTT.

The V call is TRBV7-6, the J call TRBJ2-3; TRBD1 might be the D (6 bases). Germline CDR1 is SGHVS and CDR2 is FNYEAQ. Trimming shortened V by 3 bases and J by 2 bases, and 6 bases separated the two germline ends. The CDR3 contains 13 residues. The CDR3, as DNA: TGTGCCAGCAGCTTGGGGGCCACAGATACGCAGTATTTT. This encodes CASSLGATDTQYF.

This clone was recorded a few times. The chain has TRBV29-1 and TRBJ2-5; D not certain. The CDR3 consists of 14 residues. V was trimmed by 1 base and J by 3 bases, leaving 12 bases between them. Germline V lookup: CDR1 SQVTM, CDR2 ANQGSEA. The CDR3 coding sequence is TGCAGCGTTGAAGGGATGGAAGGAAAAGAGACCCAGTACTTC. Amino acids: CSVEGMEGKETQYF.

DNA for the CDR3: TGTGCCAGCAGCCTGGGGGCGGGTGCCTACGAGCAGTACTTC. Protein product: CASSLGAGAYEQYF. The chain links TRBV7-6 to TRBJ2-7, with D maybe TRBD1 (6 bases). V dropped 5 bases and J dropped 2 bases, with 13 bases sitting between them. The CDR3 runs 14 residues. Germline V gives CDR1 SGHVS, CDR2 FNYEAQ.

The CDR3 nucleotides read TGTGCCAGCAGACAATCGGGCGGGGGCGGCGAGCAGTACTTC. This sequence encodes CASRQSGGGGEQYF. The rearrangement uses TRBV6-5 and TRBJ2-7, with D possibly being TRBD2 (7 bases). The germline V gene encodes CDR1 MNHEY and CDR2 SVGAGI. Trimming shortened V by 6 bases and J by 6 bases, and 18 bases separated the two germline ends. The CDR3 has 14 amino acids.

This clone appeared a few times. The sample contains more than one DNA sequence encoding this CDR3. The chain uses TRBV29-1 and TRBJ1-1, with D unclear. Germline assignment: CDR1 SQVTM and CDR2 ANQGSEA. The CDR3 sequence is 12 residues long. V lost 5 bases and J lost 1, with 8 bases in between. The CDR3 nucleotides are TGCAGCGTTCAAGGGCAGAACACTGAAGCTTTCTTT. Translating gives CSVQGQNTEAFF.